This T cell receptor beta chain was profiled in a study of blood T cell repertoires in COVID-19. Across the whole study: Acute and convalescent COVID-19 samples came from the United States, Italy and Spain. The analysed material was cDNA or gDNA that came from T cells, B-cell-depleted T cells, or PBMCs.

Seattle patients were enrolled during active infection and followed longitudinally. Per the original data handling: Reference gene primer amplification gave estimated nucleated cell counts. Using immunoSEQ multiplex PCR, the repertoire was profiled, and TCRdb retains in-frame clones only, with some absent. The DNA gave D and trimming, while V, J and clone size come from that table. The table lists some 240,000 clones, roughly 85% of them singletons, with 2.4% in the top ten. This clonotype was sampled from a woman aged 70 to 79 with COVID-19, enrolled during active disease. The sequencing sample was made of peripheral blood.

CDR3 DNA: TGTGCCAGTGGCGATAAGGGCAGGGTTTGGGAAAAACTGTTTTTT. Translation gives CASGDKGRVWEKLFF. The chain employs TRBV19 and TRBJ1-4, with D possibly being TRBD1 (5 bases). The CDR3 totals 15 residues. V was shortened by 8 bases and J by 8 bases, with 21 bases between the two germline ends. CDR1 and CDR2 from the germline V gene are LNHDA and SQIVND (reference sequence).